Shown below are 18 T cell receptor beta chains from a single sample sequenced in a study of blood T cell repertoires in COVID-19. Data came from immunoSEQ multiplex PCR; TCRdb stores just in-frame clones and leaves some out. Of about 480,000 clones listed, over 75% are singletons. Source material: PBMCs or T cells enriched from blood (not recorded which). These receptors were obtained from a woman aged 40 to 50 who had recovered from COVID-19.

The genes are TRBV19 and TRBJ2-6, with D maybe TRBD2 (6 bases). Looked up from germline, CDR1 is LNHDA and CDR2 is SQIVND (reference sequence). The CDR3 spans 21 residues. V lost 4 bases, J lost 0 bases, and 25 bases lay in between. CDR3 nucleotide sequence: TGTGCCAGTAGTACGAGGGAGGCATCAACCCCCGCATTCTCTGGGGCCAACGTCCTGACTTTC. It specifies CASSTREASTPAFSGANVLTF. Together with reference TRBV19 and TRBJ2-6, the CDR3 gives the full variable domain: DGGITQSPKYLFRKEGQNVTLSCEQNLNHDAMYWYRQDPGQGLRLIYYSQIVNDFQKGDIAEGYSVSREKKESFPLTVTSAQKNPTAFYLCASSTREASTPAFSGANVLTFGAGSRLTVL.

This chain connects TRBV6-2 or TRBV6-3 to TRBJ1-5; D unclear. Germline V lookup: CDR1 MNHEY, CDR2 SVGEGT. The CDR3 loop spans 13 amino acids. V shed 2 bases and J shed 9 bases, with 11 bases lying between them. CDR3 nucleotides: TGTGCCAGCAGTTACCCCGACATTTTGCCCCAGCATTTT. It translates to CASSYPDILPQHF.

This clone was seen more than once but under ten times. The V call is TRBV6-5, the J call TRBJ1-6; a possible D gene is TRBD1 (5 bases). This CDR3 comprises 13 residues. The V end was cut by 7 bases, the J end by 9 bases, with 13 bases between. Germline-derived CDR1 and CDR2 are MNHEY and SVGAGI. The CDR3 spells CASNYRRGSPLHF. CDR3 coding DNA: TGTGCCAGCAACTATCGAAGGGGTTCACCCCTCCACTTT.

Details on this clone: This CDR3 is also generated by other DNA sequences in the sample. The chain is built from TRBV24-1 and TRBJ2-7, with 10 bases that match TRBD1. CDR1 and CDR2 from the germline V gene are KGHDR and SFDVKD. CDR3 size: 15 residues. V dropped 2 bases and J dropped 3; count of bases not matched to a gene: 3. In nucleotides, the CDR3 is TGTGCCACCAGTGATTCCCGGACAGGGGGCTACGAGCAGTACTTC. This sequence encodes CATSDSRTGGYEQYF.

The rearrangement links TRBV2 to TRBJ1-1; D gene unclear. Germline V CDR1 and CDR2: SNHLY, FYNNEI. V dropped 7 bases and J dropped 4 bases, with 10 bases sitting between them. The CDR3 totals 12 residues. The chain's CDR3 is CASNGAGTEAFF. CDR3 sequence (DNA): TGTGCCAGCAACGGTGCAGGCACTGAAGCTTTCTTT.

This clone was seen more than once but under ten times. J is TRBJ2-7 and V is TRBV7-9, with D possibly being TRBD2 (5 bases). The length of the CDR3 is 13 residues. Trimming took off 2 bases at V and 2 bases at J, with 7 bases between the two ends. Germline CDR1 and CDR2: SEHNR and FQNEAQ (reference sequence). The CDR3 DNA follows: TGTGCCAGCAGCTTACGGGGTCCCTACGAGCAGTACTTC. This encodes CASSLRGPYEQYF.

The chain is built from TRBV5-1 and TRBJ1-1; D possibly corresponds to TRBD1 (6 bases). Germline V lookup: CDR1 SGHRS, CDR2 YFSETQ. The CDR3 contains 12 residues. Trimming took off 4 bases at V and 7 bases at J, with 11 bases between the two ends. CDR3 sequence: CASSLDSFEAFF. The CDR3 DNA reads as TGCGCCAGCAGCCTGGACAGCTTTGAAGCTTTCTTT.

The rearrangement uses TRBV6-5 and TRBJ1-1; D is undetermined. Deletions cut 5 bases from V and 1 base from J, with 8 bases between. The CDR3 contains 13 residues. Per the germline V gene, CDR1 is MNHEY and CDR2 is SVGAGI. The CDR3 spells CASSHNKNTEAFF. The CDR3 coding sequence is TGTGCCAGCAGTCATAACAAGAACACTGAAGCTTTCTTT.

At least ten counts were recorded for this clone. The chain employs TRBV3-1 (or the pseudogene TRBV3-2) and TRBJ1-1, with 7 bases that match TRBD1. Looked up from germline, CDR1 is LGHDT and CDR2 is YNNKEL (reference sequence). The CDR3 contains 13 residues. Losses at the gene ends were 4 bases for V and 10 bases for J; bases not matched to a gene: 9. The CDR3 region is CASSLGTVAGAFF. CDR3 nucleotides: TGTGCCAGCAGCCTAGGGACAGTCGCTGGAGCTTTCTTT.

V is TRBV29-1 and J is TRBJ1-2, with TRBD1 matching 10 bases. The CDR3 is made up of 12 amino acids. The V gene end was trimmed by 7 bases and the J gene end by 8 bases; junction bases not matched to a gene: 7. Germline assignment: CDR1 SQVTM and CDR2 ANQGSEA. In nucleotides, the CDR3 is TGCAGCGAAGGACAGGGGGGAGTGGGCTACACCTTC. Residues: CSEGQGGVGYTF.

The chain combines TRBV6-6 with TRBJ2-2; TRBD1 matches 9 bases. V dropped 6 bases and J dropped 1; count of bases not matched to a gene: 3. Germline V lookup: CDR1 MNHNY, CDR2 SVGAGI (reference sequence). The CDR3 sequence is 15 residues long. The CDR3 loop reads CASRNRGQNTGELFF. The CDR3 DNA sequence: TGTGCCAGCAGAAACAGGGGGCAGAACACCGGGGAGCTGTTTTTT.

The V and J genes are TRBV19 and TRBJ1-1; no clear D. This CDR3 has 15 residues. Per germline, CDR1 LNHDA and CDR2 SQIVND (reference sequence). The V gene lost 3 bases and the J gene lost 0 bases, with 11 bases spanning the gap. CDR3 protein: CASSISARMNTEAFF. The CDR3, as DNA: TGTGCCAGTAGTATTTCTGCCAGGATGAACACTGAAGCTTTCTTT. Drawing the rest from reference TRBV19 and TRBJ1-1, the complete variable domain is DGGITQSPKYLFRKEGQNVTLSCEQNLNHDAMYWYRQDPGQGLRLIYYSQIVNDFQKGDIAEGYSVSREKKESFPLTVTSAQKNPTAFYLCASSISARMNTEAFFGQGTRLTVV.

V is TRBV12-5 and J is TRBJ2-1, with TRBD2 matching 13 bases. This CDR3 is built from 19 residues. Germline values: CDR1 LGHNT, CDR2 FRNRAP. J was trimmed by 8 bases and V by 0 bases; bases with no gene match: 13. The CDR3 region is CASGLVGTPGLAGFDEQFF. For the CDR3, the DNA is TGTGCTAGTGGTTTGGTAGGAACCCCGGGACTAGCGGGATTCGATGAGCAGTTCTTC. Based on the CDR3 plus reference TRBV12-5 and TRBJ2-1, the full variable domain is DARVTQTPRHKVTEMGQEVTMRCQPILGHNTVFWYRQTMMQGLELLAYFRNRAPLDDSGMPKDRFSAEMPDATLATLKIQPSEPRDSAVYFCASGLVGTPGLAGFDEQFFGPGTRLTVL.

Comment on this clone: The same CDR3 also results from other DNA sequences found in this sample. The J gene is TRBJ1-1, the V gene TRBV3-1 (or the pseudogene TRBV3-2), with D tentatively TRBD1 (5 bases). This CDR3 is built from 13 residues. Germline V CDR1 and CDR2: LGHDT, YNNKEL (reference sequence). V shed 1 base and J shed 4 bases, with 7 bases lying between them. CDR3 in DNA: TGTGCCAGCAGCCAAGCAAGGGGCACTGAAGCTTTCTTT. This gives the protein CASSQARGTEAFF.

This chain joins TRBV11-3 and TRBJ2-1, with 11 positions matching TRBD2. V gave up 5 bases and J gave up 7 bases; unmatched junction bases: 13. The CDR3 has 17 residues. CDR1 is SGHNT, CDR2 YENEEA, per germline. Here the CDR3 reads CASSLSSTSGRRNEQFF. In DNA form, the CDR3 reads TGTGCCAGCAGCCTGTCATCCACTAGCGGGAGAAGAAATGAGCAGTTCTTC.

Here the CDR3 DNA reads TGTGCCAGCAGTTTAGAGGGGTTCGGGGGGTCGCCCCAGCATTTT. Translating it yields CASSLEGFGGSPQHF. The rearrangement uses TRBV27 and TRBJ1-5; tentative D call: TRBD1 (5 bases). From germline, CDR1 is MNHEY and CDR2 SMNVEV (reference sequence). V lost 2 bases and J 9 bases, leaving 17 bases between the germline ends. This CDR3 contains 15 residues.

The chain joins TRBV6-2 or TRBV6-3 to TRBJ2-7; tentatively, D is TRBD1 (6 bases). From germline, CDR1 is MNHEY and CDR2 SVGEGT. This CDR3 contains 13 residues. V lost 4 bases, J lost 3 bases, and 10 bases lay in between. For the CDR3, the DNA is TGTGCCAGCAGTTCCGGACAGCACTACGAGCAGTACTTC. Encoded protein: CASSSGQHYEQYF.

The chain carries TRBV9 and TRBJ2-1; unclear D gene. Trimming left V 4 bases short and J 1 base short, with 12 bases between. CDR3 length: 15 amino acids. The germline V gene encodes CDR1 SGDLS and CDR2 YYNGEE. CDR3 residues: CASSPLEKSYNEQFF. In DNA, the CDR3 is TGTGCCAGCAGCCCACTGGAGAAGTCCTACAATGAGCAGTTCTTC.